A selection of T cell receptor beta chains follows, all from one sample in a study of blood T cell dynamics during melanoma immunotherapy. The protocol was immunoSEQ multiplex PCR, while the TCRdb copy is restricted to in-frame clones and leaves out a portion. The sample holds 15,000 or so clones, 85% to 90% seen once. This material consisted of blood, taken from a patient treated with checkpoint blockade. The source of these receptors is a human donor with melanoma. CDR3s include the opening cysteine and the closing phenylalanine or tryptophan. D genes are given only for firm matches. A row's size may be missing; if present it is once, few, many or a size class.

abundance,j_gene,v_gene,d_gene,CDR3aa,CDR3nt
.,TRBJ1-4,TRBV18,.,CASSPPNRAFNEKLFF,TGTGCCAGCTCACCGCCAAACCGGGCCTTCAATGAAAAACTGTTTTTT
.,TRBJ2-1,TRBV5-1,TRBD1,CASSWTGGLDNEQFF,TGCGCCAGCAGCTGGACAGGGGGTTTGGACAATGAGCAGTTCTTC
.,TRBJ2-7,TRBV14,.,CASSQVRGADYEQYF,TGTGCCAGCAGCCAAGTACGGGGGGCTGACTACGAGCAGTACTTC
.,TRBJ2-3,TRBV7-9,TRBD2,CASSSGGAGTSTDTQYF,TGTGCCAGCAGCTCCGGGGGGGCGGGCACTAGCACAGATACGCAGTATTTT
once,TRBJ2-2,TRBV19,TRBD2,CASSKTSGNTGELFF,TGTGCCAGTAGTAAGACTAGCGGTAACACCGGGGAGCTGTTTTTT
.,TRBJ1-4,TRBV7-9,.,CASSLVEGTNEKLFF,TGTGCCAGCAGCTTAGTGGAGGGTACTAATGAAAAACTGTTTTTT
.,TRBJ1-1,TRBV7-2,.,CASRLRGAHTEAFF,TGTGCCAGCAGGCTTCGGGGGGCGCACACTGAAGCTTTCTTT
few,TRBJ1-2,TRBV29-1,.,CSVERNYGYTF,TGCAGCGTTGAAAGGAATTATGGCTACACCTTC
few,TRBJ1-3,TRBV6-5,.,CASSENPGNTIYF,TGTGCCAGCAGTGAAAACCCGGGCAACACCATATATTTT
once,TRBJ2-7,TRBV6-5,TRBD2,CASSSLAGGTYEQYF,TGTGCCAGCAGTTCGCTAGCGGGGGGGACCTACGAGCAGTACTTC
.,TRBJ2-2,TRBV7-3,TRBD1,CASSPDRGTGELFF,TGTGCCAGCAGCCCAGACAGGGGCACCGGGGAGCTGTTTTTT
.,TRBJ2-4,TRBV5-6,.,CASSPPAGSFDIQYF,TGTGCCAGCAGCCCGCCGGCAGGTAGCTTTGACATTCAGTACTTC
.,TRBJ1-6,TRBV5-6,TRBD1,CASSLRDRYSPLHF,TGTGCCAGCAGCTTACGGGACAGATATTCACCCCTCCACTTT
.,TRBJ2-2,TRBV7-6,TRBD1,CASSLGGQAGELFF,TGTGCCAGCAGCTTAGGAGGACAGGCCGGGGAGCTGTTTTTT
.,TRBJ1-2,TRBV19,.,CASSIDSNYGYTF,TGTGCCAGTAGTATCGACAGTAACTATGGCTACACCTTC
.,TRBJ1-2,TRBV27,.,CASHPSGANYGYTF,TGTGCCAGCCATCCGTCGGGGGCGAACTATGGCTACACCTTC